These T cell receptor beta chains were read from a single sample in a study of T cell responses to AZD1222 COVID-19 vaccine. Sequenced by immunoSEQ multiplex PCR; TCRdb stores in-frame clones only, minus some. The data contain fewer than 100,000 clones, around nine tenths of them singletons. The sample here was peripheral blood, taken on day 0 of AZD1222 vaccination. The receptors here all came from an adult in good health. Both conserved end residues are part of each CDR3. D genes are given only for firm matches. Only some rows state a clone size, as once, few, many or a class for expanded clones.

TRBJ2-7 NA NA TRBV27 CASSLGAVREQYF TGTGCCAGCAGTTTAGGGGCGGTGCGCGAGCAGTACTTC
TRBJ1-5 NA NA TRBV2 CASSRATEDQPQHF TGTGCCAGCAGTCGGGCGACAGAAGATCAGCCCCAGCATTTT
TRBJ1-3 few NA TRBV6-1 CASSEAQTASGNTIYF TGTGCCAGCAGTGAAGCCCAGACTGCCTCTGGAAACACCATATATTTT
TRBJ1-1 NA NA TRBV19 CASSIKRNTEAFF TGTGCCAGTAGTATAAAGAGGAACACTGAAGCTTTCTTT
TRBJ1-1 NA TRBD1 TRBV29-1 CSAGDRETEAFF TGCAGCGCCGGGGACAGGGAGACTGAAGCTTTCTTT
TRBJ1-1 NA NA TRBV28 CASSGEGGTEAFF TGTGCCAGCAGCGGTGAGGGTGGTACTGAAGCTTTCTTT
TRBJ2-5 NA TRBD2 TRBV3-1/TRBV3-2 CASSLQGTSGRIGTQYF TGTGCCAGCAGCCTTCAAGGGACTAGCGGTAGGATTGGGACCCAGTACTTC
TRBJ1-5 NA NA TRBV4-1 CASSHPGYNQPQHF TGCGCCAGCAGCCACCCAGGATACAATCAGCCCCAGCATTTT
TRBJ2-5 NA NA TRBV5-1 CASSGGRSETQYF TGCGCCAGCAGCGGTGGGAGGTCGGAGACCCAGTACTTC
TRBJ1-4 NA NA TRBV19 CASRGQGGEKLFF TGTGCCAGTAGAGGTCAGGGTGGGGAAAAACTGTTTTTT